This T cell receptor (beta chain) originates from a study of blood T cell repertoires in COVID-19. In the study overall: Acute-phase and convalescent COVID-19 samples originated in the United States, Italy and Spain. The cDNA or gDNA used as material had been derived from T cells, B-cell-depleted T cells, or PBMCs.

Across under 25 US areas, participants ranged in age from about 18 to 100 years. TCRdb's table, derived via immunoSEQ multiplex PCR, lists solely in-frame clones and lacks some. The data contain under 400,000 clones, about 89% of them seen just once; the ten biggest clones take up roughly 1.9%. The germline gives CDR1 SNHLY, CDR2 FYNNEI. This CDR3 spans 15 amino acids. Trimming cost V 6 bases and J 1 base, with 15 bases left between them. The clonotype comes from a man aged 40-49 years in a cohort exposed to, infected with or recovered from COVID-19 (not recorded which). Sample: PBMCs or T cells enriched from blood (not recorded which). The chain is built from TRBV2 and TRBJ1-1; D might be TRBD1 (6 bases). The CDR3 here is CASSTQGHENTEAFF. DNA for the CDR3: TGTGCCAGCAGCACCCAGGGGCACGAGAACACTGAAGCTTTCTTT.